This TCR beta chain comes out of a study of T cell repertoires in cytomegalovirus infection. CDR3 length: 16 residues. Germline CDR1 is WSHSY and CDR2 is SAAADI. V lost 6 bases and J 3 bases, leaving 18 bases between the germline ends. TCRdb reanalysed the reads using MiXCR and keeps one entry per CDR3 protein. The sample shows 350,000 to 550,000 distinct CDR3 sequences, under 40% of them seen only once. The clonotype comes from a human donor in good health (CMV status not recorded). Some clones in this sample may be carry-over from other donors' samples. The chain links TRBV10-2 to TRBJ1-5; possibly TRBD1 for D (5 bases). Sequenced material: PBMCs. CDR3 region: CASSQERGSLNQPQHF. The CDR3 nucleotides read TGCGCCAGCAGCCAGGAACGGGGGTCCCTCAATCAGCCCCAGCATTTT.